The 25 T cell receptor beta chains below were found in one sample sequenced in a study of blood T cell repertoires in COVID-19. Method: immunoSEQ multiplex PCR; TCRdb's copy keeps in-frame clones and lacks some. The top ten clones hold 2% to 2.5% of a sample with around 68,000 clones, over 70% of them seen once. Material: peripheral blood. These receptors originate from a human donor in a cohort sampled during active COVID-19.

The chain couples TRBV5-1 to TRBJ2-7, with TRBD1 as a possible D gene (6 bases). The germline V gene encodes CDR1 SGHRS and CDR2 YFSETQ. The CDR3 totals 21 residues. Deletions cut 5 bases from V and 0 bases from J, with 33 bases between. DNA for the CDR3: TGCGCCAGCAGTTATCTAACAGGGTTAGTCCTGCCTGAGCTGAGCTCCTACGAGCAGTACTTC. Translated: CASSYLTGLVLPELSSYEQYF. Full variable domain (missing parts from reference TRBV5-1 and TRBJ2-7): KAGVTQTPRYLIKTRGQQVTLSCSPISGHRSVSWYQQTPGQGLQFLFEYFSETQRNKGNFPGRFSGRQFSNSRSEMNVSTLELGDSALYLCASSYLTGLVLPELSSYEQYFGPGTRLTVT.

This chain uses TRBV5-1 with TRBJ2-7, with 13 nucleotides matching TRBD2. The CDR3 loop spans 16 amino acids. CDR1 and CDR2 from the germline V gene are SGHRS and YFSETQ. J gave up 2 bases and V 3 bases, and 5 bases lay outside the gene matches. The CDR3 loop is CASSSGLAGVAYEQYF. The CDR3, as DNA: TGCGCCAGCAGCTCAGGACTAGCGGGGGTGGCCTACGAGCAGTACTTC.

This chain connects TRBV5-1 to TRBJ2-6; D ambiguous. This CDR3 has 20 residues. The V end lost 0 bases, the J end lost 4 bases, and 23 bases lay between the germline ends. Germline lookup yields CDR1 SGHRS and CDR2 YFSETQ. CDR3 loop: CASSLDPWQARIGGANVLTF. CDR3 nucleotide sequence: TGCGCCAGCAGCTTGGATCCGTGGCAGGCCCGCATTGGAGGGGCCAACGTCCTGACTTTC. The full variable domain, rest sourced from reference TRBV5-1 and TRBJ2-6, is KAGVTQTPRYLIKTRGQQVTLSCSPISGHRSVSWYQQTPGQGLQFLFEYFSETQRNKGNFPGRFSGRQFSNSRSEMNVSTLELGDSALYLCASSLDPWQARIGGANVLTFGAGSRLTVL.

In DNA, the CDR3 is TGTGCCAGCGGTCAGACAGTGGAGAATTCACCCCTCCACTTT. Translating it yields CASGQTVENSPLHF. The rearrangement links TRBV4-2 to TRBJ1-6; D is perhaps TRBD1 (5 bases). The CDR3 is 14 amino acids. Germline V gene sequence: CDR1 LGHNA, CDR2 YNFKEQ. The V end was cut by 8 bases, the J end by 7 bases, with 15 bases between.

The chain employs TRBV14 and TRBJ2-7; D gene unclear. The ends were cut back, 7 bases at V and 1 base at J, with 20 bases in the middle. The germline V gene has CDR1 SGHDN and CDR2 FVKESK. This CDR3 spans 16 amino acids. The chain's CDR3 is CASKYLPDTISYEQYF. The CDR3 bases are TGTGCCAGCAAATATTTGCCAGATACCATTTCCTACGAGCAGTACTTC.

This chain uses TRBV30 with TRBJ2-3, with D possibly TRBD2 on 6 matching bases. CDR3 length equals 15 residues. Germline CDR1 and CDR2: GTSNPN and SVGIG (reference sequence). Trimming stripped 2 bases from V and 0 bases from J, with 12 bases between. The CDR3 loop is CAWSRTTSSTDTQYF. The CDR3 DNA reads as TGTGCCTGGAGTCGGACTACATCTAGCACAGATACGCAGTATTTT. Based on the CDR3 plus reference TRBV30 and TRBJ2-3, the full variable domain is SQTIHQWPATLVQPVGSPLSLECTVEGTSNPNLYWYRQAAGRGLQLLFYSVGIGQISSEVPQNLSASRPQDRQFILSSKKLLLSDSGFYLCAWSRTTSSTDTQYFGPGTRLTVL.

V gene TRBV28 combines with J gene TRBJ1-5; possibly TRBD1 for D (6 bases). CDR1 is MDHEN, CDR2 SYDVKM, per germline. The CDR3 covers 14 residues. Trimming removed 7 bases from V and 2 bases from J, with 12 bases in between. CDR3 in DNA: TGTGCCAGCACTACAGGGTATGGCAATCAGCCCCAGCATTTT. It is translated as CASTTGYGNQPQHF.

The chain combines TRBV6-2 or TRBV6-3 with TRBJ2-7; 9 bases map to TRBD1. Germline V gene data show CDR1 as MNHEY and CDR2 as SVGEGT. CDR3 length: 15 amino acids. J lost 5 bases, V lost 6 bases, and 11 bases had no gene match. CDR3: CASSEPGQGTHEQYF. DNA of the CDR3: TGTGCCAGCAGCGAACCGGGACAGGGTACCCACGAGCAGTACTTC.

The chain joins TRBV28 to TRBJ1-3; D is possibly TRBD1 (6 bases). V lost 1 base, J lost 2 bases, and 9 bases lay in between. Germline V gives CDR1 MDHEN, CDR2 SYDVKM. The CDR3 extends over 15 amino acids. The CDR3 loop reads CASSLSSGAGNTIYF. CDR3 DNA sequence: TGTGCCAGCAGTTTATCATCAGGGGCTGGAAACACCATATATTTT.

CDR3 region: CASSTRLADPPNFNEQFF. The CDR3 DNA reads as TGTGCCAGCAGCACAAGACTAGCGGACCCACCAAATTTCAATGAGCAGTTCTTC. This chain connects TRBV7-2 to TRBJ2-1; 9 bases are shared with TRBD2. This CDR3 comprises 18 residues. CDR1 and CDR2 from the germline V gene are SGHTA and FQGNSA. The J segment lost 6 bases and the V segment lost 5 bases, leaving 17 bases of the junction unmatched.

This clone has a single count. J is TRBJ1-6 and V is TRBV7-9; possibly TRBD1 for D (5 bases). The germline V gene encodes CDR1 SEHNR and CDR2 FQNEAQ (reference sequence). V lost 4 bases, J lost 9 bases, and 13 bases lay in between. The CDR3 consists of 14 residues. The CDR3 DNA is TGTGCCAGCAGCTCCCTAGACAGTGGTTCACCCCTCCACTTT. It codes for CASSSLDSGSPLHF.

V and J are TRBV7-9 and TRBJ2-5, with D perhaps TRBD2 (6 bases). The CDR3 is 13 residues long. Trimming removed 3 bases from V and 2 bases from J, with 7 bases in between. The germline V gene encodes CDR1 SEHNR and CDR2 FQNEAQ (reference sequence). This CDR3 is CASSLGGQETQYF. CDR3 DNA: TGTGCCAGCAGCTTGGGGGGTCAAGAGACCCAGTACTTC.

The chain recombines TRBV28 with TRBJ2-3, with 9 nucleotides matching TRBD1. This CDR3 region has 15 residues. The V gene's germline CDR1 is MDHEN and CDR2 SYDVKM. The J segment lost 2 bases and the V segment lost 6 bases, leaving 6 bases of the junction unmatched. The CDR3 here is CASRSTGGFTDTQYF. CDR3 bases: TGTGCCAGCAGGTCGACAGGGGGATTCACAGATACGCAGTATTTT.

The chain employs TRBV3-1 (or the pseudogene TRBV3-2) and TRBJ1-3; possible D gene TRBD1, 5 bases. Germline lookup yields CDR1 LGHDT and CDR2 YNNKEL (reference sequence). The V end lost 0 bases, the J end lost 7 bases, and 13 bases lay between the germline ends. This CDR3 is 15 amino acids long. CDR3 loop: CASSQDGQGANTIYF. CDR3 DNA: TGTGCCAGCAGCCAAGATGGCCAGGGTGCGAACACCATATATTTT.

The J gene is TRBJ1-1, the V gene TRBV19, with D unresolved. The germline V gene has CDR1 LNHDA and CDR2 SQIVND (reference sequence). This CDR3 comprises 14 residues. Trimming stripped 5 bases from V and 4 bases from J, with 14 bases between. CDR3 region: CASSHRAEGTEAFF. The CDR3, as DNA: TGTGCCAGTAGTCACCGGGCTGAGGGCACTGAAGCTTTCTTT.

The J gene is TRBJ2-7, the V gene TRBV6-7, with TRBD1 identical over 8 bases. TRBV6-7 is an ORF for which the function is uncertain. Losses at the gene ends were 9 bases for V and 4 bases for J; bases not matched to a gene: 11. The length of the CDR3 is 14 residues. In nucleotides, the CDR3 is TGTGCCAGTAGGACAGGGTCAAGGCTGTACGAGCAGTACTTC. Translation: CASRTGSRLYEQYF.

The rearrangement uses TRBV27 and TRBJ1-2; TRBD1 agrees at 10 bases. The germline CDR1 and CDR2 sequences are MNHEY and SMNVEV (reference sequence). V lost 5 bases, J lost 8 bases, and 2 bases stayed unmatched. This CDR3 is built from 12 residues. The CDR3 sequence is CASSDRGHGYTF. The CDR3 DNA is TGTGCCAGCAGTGACAGGGGGCACGGCTACACCTTC.

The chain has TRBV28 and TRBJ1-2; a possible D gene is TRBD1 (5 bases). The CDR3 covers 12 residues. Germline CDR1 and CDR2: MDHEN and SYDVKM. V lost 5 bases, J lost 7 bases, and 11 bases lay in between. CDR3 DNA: TGTGCCAGCAGTCGGGGGTCTACTGGCTACACCTTC. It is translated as CASSRGSTGYTF.

CDR3 nucleotide sequence: TGTGCCAGCAGCCAAGGCAGGGATTCGGAAGCTTTCTTT. Its translation is CASSQGRDSEAFF. The chain employs TRBV14 and TRBJ1-1; a possible D gene is TRBD1 (5 bases). The germline V gene has CDR1 SGHDN and CDR2 FVKESK. CDR3 length: 13 amino acids. Trimming shortened V by 1 base and J by 8 bases, and 11 bases separated the two germline ends. Full variable domain (missing parts from reference TRBV14 and TRBJ1-1): EAGVTQFPSHSVIEKGQTVTLRCDPISGHDNLYWYRRVMGKEIKFLLHFVKESKQDESGMPNNRFLAERTGGTYSTLKVQPAELEDSGVYFCASSQGRDSEAFFGQGTRLTVV.

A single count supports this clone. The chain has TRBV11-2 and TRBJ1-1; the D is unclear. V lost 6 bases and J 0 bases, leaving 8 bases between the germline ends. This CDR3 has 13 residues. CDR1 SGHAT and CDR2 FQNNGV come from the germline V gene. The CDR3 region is CASSSLLNTEAFF. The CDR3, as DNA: TGTGCCAGCAGTTCCCTCTTGAACACTGAAGCTTTCTTT.

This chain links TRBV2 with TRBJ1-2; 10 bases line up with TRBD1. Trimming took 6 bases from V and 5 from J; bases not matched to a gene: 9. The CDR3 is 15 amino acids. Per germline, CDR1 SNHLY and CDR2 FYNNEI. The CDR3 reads CASRGTGQGVYGYTF. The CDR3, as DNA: TGTGCCAGCAGGGGGACCGGACAGGGGGTATATGGCTACACCTTC.

CDR3 coding DNA: TGTGCCAGCAGGGGGACAGGGCTCGGGGCCAACGTCCTGACTTTC. This sequence encodes CASRGTGLGANVLTF. The chain combines TRBV27 with TRBJ2-6; TRBD1 aligns across 9 bases. The trim removed 6 bases at V and 4 bases at J, leaving 4 bases unmatched. The V gene's germline CDR1 is MNHEY and CDR2 SMNVEV (reference sequence). The CDR3 sequence is 15 residues long.

For the CDR3, the DNA is TGTGCCAGCTCACCGACTCGACAAGAGACCCAGTACTTC. The encoded protein is CASSPTRQETQYF. V gene TRBV18 combines with J gene TRBJ2-5; no clear D. The length of the CDR3 is 13 residues. V was trimmed by 3 bases and J by 2 bases, leaving 7 bases between them. The germline gives CDR1 KGHSH, CDR2 LQKENI.

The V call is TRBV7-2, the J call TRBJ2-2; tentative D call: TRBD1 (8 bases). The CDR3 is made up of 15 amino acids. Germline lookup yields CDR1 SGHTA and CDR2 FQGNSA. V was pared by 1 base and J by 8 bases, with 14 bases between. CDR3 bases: TGTGCCAGCAGCTTAGTACAGGGGGAGGGAGGGGAGCTGTTTTTT. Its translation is CASSLVQGEGGELFF.

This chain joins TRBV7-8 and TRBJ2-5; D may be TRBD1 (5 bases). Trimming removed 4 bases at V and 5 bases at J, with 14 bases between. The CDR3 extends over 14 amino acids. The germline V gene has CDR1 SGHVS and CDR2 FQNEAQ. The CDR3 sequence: CASSSTAGDETQYF. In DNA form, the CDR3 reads TGTGCCAGCAGCTCGACAGCCGGTGATGAGACCCAGTACTTC.